This T cell receptor (beta chain) originates from a study of cytomegalovirus exposure and HLA in healthy donors. The study's findings and limits: As a later analysis showed, a missense DCLRE1C variant was linked to trimming of TCR beta V- and J-genes. CMV serostatus was the only immune exposure information that was available. Sequence variants that were highly shared formed a cluster that was likely a sequencing artifact. For most TCR beta V segments, an earlier analysis put the productive rate at about 90% or about 30% of the time.

CDR1 SGHTA and CDR2 FQGNSA come from the germline V gene. The CDR3 is 14 residues long. The V gene end was trimmed by 2 bases and the J gene end by 4 bases; junction bases not matched to a gene: 4. As concerns this clone: Its specificity is not known.

Both 60 Vbeta primers and 13 Jbeta primers went into the PCR. Profiling relied on immunoSEQ multiplex PCR, and the TCRdb table lists in-frame clones only, not all of them. Found here are more than 95,000 clones, 60% to 85% of them singletons; the top ten hold approximately 6.5%. This clonotype was sampled from a woman aged 40-49 years in good health and CMV-seronegative. Sequencing input: PBMCs. The chain has TRBV7-2 and TRBJ2-7; 8 bases line up with TRBD2. CDR3 residues: CASSLTGGWYEQYF. The DNA for the CDR3 is TGTGCCAGCAGCTTAACGGGAGGGTGGTACGAGCAGTACTTC.